This TCR beta chain emerged from a study of PD-1 blockade in mismatch repair-deficient tumors. Looking at the study overall: Patients had eleven to twelve mismatch repair-deficient cancer types and were previously treated and progressing. The study's findings and limits: Rapid post-treatment expansion, then contraction, generally preceding radiologic response, marked tumor-resident clones.

Sequencing was performed with immunoSEQ multiplex PCR; in TCRdb, only in-frame clones are kept and a portion is missing. The repertoire holds roughly 120,000 clones, with more than 60% as singletons. Every patient had mismatch repair deficiency by PCR or immunohistochemistry. This clone was counted a single time. The target antigen is unknown. Sequencing used peripheral blood, obtained more than 58 weeks after starting pembrolizumab. The receptor comes from an adult with mismatch repair-deficient cancer.

The CDR3 nucleotides are TGTGCCACCAGCAGAGATGGGGGGGGGCTGAATGGCTACACCTTC. It yields the protein CATSRDGGGLNGYTF. The chain joins TRBV15 to TRBJ1-2; perhaps TRBD1 as D (6 bases). V lost 0 bases, J lost 6 bases, and 14 bases lay in between. Per germline, CDR1 LNHNV and CDR2 YYDKDF (reference sequence). The CDR3 runs to 15 residues.